Listed below are T cell receptor beta chains from one sample, sequenced in a study of early T cells in non-severe SARS-CoV-2 infection. TCRdb used MiXCR to reprocess the 5' RACE reads, holding one entry per CDR3 protein. Among roughly 60,000 distinct CDR3 sequences, around 12% were seen once, and the ten largest hold roughly 5%. The sample consisted of whole blood. The receptors were sampled from an adult who was a healthcare worker with PCR-confirmed SARS-CoV-2 infection or an uninfected control (not recorded which). CDR3s include the opening cysteine and the closing phenylalanine or tryptophan. The order of the fields is V gene, clone size, D gene, J gene, CDR3 DNA, CDR3 protein. D genes are given only for firm matches. Rows give clone size only sometimes, using once, few, many, or a class for an expanded clone.

V: TRBV2
size: few
D: TRBD1
J: TRBJ1-4
DNA: TGTGCCAGCGAGCGTGGACAGGGTCTATTGTTT
CDR3: CASERGQGLLF

V: TRBV5-4
size: few
D: TRBD1
J: TRBJ2-7
DNA: TGTGCCAGCAGCGCAGCCGGGACAGGTTCCCGCTACGAGCAGTACTTC
CDR3: CASSAAGTGSRYEQYF

V: TRBV30
size: many
D: .
J: TRBJ1-3
DNA: TGTGCCTGGAGTCCAGGGCCCTCAAACACCATATATTTT
CDR3: CAWSPGPSNTIYF

V: TRBV7-2
size: few
D: TRBD1
J: TRBJ2-3
DNA: TGTGCCAGCAGCTTAAGACAGGGGGTTTCAGATACGCAGTATTTT
CDR3: CASSLRQGVSDTQYF

V: TRBV15
size: many
D: .
J: TRBJ1-1
DNA: TGTGCCACCAGCAGAGAATCTAGGGGAGGCACTGAAGCTTTCTTT
CDR3: CATSRESRGGTEAFF

V: TRBV6-4
size: medium-sized
D: TRBD2
J: TRBJ2-1
DNA: TGTGCCAGCAGTGACAGAGCGGGAGACTACAATGAGCAGTTCTTC
CDR3: CASSDRAGDYNEQFF

V: TRBV30
size: many
D: .
J: TRBJ1-1
DNA: TGTGCCAGCTCTACAACAGTCACTGAAGCTTTCTTT
CDR3: CASSTTVTEAFF

V: TRBV20-1
size: few
D: TRBD2
J: TRBJ2-7
DNA: TGCAGTGCTAGAGACTTTACTAGCGGGAGTTACGAGCAGTACTTC
CDR3: CSARDFTSGSYEQYF

V: TRBV6-2/TRBV6-3
size: many
D: .
J: TRBJ1-5
DNA: TGTGCCAGCAGTTCGCCGACGGGGGAGAAATATCAGCCCCAGCATTTT
CDR3: CASSSPTGEKYQPQHF

V: TRBV11-2
size: many
D: .
J: TRBJ2-7
DNA: TGTGCCAGCGGCCCAACAAGGACAGACTACGAGCAGTACTTC
CDR3: CASGPTRTDYEQYF

V: TRBV20-1
size: many
D: TRBD2
J: TRBJ2-7
DNA: TGCAGTGCTAGAGATCGGACTAGCGGGGGCTTCTACGAGCAGTACTTC
CDR3: CSARDRTSGGFYEQYF

V: TRBV21-1
size: .
D: .
J: TRBJ2-7
DNA: TGTGCCAGCAGCAAGACCCGGGTCCCGGTCGCCTACGAGCAGTACTTC
CDR3: CASSKTRVPVAYEQYF

V: TRBV7-8
size: .
D: TRBD1
J: TRBJ2-1
DNA: TGTGCCAGCAGCTTACCGGGACAGGGACGTGAGCAGTTCTTC
CDR3: CASSLPGQGREQFF

V: TRBV21-1
size: .
D: .
J: TRBJ1-5
DNA: TGTGCCAGCGGGGGACAGGCCCGCAATCAGCCCCAGCATTTT
CDR3: CASGGQARNQPQHF

V: TRBV29-1
size: many
D: .
J: TRBJ2-5
DNA: TGCAGCGTTGATTTCAGGGGTGATGAGACCCAGTACTTC
CDR3: CSVDFRGDETQYF

V: TRBV9
size: many
D: .
J: TRBJ1-4
DNA: TGTGCCAGCAGCCCCCGGGGGGGGTTGAATGAAAAACTGTTTTTT
CDR3: CASSPRGGLNEKLFF